Shown below are 23 T cell receptor beta chains from a single sample sequenced in a study of breast tumors, draining lymph nodes, adjacent tissues. TCRdb redid the calling of the multiplex PCR reads with MiXCR, one entry per CDR3 protein. The sample shows 17,000 or so distinct CDR3 sequences, approximately 57% of them seen only once. Specimen: tumor-adjacent breast tissue. These receptors all stem from a female donor with breast cancer. Some clones in this sample may be carry-over from other donors' samples.

This rearrangement joins TRBV12-3 or TRBV12-4 to TRBJ1-2, with 11 bases lining up with TRBD1. Unmatched junction bases numbered 7, after V lost 1 base and J lost 6 bases. CDR3 length: 16 residues. In DNA, the CDR3 is TGTGCCAGCAGTTTAGGTTTGGGGACAGGGGGAAATGGCTACACCTTC. Translated: CASSLGLGTGGNGYTF.

The V call is TRBV9, the J call TRBJ2-7; TRBD2 aligns across 11 bases. The length of the CDR3 is 15 residues. The germline V gene encodes CDR1 SGDLS and CDR2 YYNGEE. The junction had 3 bases not matched to a gene; V was cut back by 3 bases and J by 1 base. For the CDR3, the DNA is TGTGCCAGCAGCGAGGGGACTAGCGGATCCTACGAGCAGTACTTC. This sequence encodes CASSEGTSGSYEQYF.

This clonotype showed up many times. V and J are TRBV27 and TRBJ1-5, with unresolved D. Germline V gene sequence: CDR1 MNHEY, CDR2 SMNVEV (reference sequence). The CDR3 sequence is 13 residues long. V lost 3 bases and J lost 5, with 8 bases in between. The DNA for the CDR3 is TGTGCCAGCAGTTTGACGGAAGATCAGCCCCAGCATTTT. Translating it yields CASSLTEDQPQHF.

J is TRBJ2-3 and V is TRBV9; 7 bases map to TRBD2. CDR3 length: 14 residues. Germline-derived CDR1 and CDR2 are SGDLS and YYNGEE. After removal of 4 bases from V and 1 base from J, the junction contained 3 bases not matched to a gene. The CDR3 spells CASSKAGGTDTQYF. CDR3 sequence (DNA): TGTGCCAGCAGCAAGGCGGGGGGCACAGATACGCAGTATTTT.

This chain connects TRBV20-1 to TRBJ2-1; possible D gene TRBD1, 5 bases. The CDR3 sequence is 11 residues long. The V end lost 6 bases, the J end lost 3 bases, and 6 bases lay between the germline ends. Germline V lookup: CDR1 DFQATT, CDR2 SNEGSKA (reference sequence). This CDR3 reads CSARVYNEQFF. Here the CDR3 DNA reads TGCAGTGCCAGGGTCTACAATGAGCAGTTCTTC.

V and J are TRBV29-1 and TRBJ1-2; D gene unclear. The CDR3 totals 11 residues. V was shortened by 2 bases and J by 1 base, with 2 bases between the two germline ends. In germline, CDR1 is SQVTM, CDR2 ANQGSEA. The CDR3 DNA reads as TGCAGCGTTGAAATTAACTATGGCTACACCTTC. Its translation is CSVEINYGYTF.

V usage is TRBV2 and J usage is TRBJ1-6; TRBD1 agrees at 7 bases. The V gene's germline CDR1 is SNHLY and CDR2 FYNNEI. This CDR3 comprises 15 residues. V lost 8 bases and J lost 7; bases outside the gene matches: 11. CDR3 amino acids: CASLFGGTANSPLHF. DNA for the CDR3: TGTGCCAGCCTCTTCGGCGGGACAGCCAATTCACCCCTCCACTTT.

The chain links TRBV7-9 to TRBJ2-7, with 9 bases aligning to TRBD1. In germline, CDR1 is SEHNR, CDR2 FQNEAQ (reference sequence). The CDR3 has 15 amino acids. J gave up 5 bases and V 3 bases, and 8 bases lay outside the gene matches. The CDR3 loop is CASSFETGGRDEQYF. The CDR3 DNA reads TGTGCCAGCAGCTTTGAGACAGGGGGGCGTGACGAGCAGTACTTC.

The gene calls are TRBV7-9 and TRBJ1-6; TRBD1 is a possible D gene (5 bases). Germline V CDR1 and CDR2: SEHNR, FQNEAQ (reference sequence). This CDR3 region has 16 residues. The V and J ends lost 3 bases and 15 bases respectively, with 24 bases between them. The CDR3: CASSLGPGADNFFLHF. DNA for the CDR3: TGTGCCAGCAGCTTGGGGCCGGGAGCTGATAATTTCTTCCTCCACTTT.

This clonotype is labeled medium-sized. The CDR3 coding sequence is TGCAGTGGGCAGAACACCGGGGAGCTGTTTTTT. Translating gives CSGQNTGELFF. This chain connects TRBV20-1 to TRBJ2-2; D unclear. Trimming shortened V by 7 bases and J by 1 base, and 4 bases separated the two germline ends. The CDR3 contains 11 residues. Per the germline V gene, CDR1 is DFQATT and CDR2 is SNEGSKA (reference sequence).

This clonotype was detected many times. The chain recombines TRBV4-2 with TRBJ1-1, with unresolved D. Germline values: CDR1 LGHNA, CDR2 YNFKEQ. CDR3 size: 14 residues. Trimming shortened V by 2 bases and J by 5 bases, and 12 bases separated the two germline ends. The CDR3 DNA is TGTGCCAGCAGCCAACCGGACCGGAGGACTGAAGCTTTCTTT. Translating gives CASSQPDRRTEAFF.

This chain links TRBV29-1 with TRBJ2-3, with D unresolved. The CDR3 totals 13 residues. Germline V CDR1 and CDR2: SQVTM, ANQGSEA. Trimming removed 3 bases from V and 3 bases from J, with 10 bases in between. Here the CDR3 DNA reads TGCAGCGTTGACCAGTGGGATACAGATACGCAGTATTTT. Amino acid sequence: CSVDQWDTDTQYF.

This clonotype counts as medium-sized (0.01 to 0.1%). The chain joins TRBV4-1 to TRBJ2-7, with D maybe TRBD1 (6 bases). This CDR3 contains 13 residues. With 1 base removed from V and 7 bases from J, the gap between germline ends came to 11 bases. CDR1 MGHRA and CDR2 YSYEKL come from the germline V gene. The CDR3 sequence is CASSQGGHFEQYF. The CDR3, as DNA: TGCGCCAGCAGCCAAGGGGGGCATTTTGAGCAGTACTTC.

CDR3 nucleotides: TGCAGCGTTCTGATGTTCGCTGAAGCTTTCTTT. This encodes CSVLMFAEAFF. The rearrangement uses TRBV29-1 and TRBJ1-1, with D hard to call. There are 11 residues in the CDR3. V was clipped by 5 bases and J by 6 bases, with 10 bases between them. Germline CDR1 and CDR2: SQVTM and ANQGSEA.

The count of this clonotype is one. The rearrangement links TRBV2 to TRBJ2-7, with D hard to call. Germline CDR1 reads SNHLY; CDR2 reads FYNNEI. This CDR3 has 14 amino acids. V was cut by 1 base and J by 2 bases, with 9 bases left in between. CDR3 in amino acids: CASSEEFSTYEQYF. The CDR3 DNA reads as TGTGCCAGCAGTGAAGAGTTCAGCACCTACGAGCAGTACTTC.

As concerns this clonotype: The junction differs from germline at one of its ends, possibly a read error. This chain connects TRBV6-1 to TRBJ1-4; D is ambiguous. Germline CDR1 is MNHNS and CDR2 is SASEGT. The CDR3 loop spans 14 amino acids. The chain's CDR3 is CASSHGTVNENLFF. The CDR3 DNA reads TGTGCCAGCAGTCACGGAACAGTTAATGAAAACCTGTTTTTT.

This clonotype has more than one count but fewer than ten. The genes are TRBV9 and TRBJ1-6; a possible D gene is TRBD1 (5 bases). Trimming shortened V by 6 bases and J by 9 bases, and 16 bases separated the two germline ends. Germline-derived CDR1 and CDR2 are SGDLS and YYNGEE. The CDR3 consists of 14 residues. The CDR3 sequence is CASKAGGSGSPLHF. CDR3 in DNA: TGTGCCAGCAAGGCGGGGGGGAGTGGTTCACCCCTCCACTTT.

V usage is TRBV5-1 and J usage is TRBJ2-3; the D call may be TRBD1 or TRBD2 (5 bases each). V lost 4 bases, J lost 2 bases, and 11 bases lay in between. CDR3 length: 14 residues. The germline V gene has CDR1 SGHRS and CDR2 YFSETQ. CDR3 sequence: CASSGGPLTDTQYF. The CDR3 coding sequence is TGCGCCAGCAGCGGGGGTCCCCTCACAGATACGCAGTATTTT.

The chain links TRBV7-2 to TRBJ2-1, with D possibly TRBD2 on 6 matching bases. In germline, CDR1 is SGHTA, CDR2 FQGNSA. CDR3 length: 16 amino acids. Between the trimmed V and J ends, which lost 0 bases and 0 bases, there was a span of 9 bases. The CDR3 loop reads CASSLAPGLSYNEQFF. The CDR3 bases are TGTGCCAGCAGCTTAGCTCCGGGACTCTCCTACAATGAGCAGTTCTTC.

In its sample, this clonotype is medium-sized. The J gene is TRBJ1-2, the V gene TRBV6-6, with a tentative D call TRBD1 (6 bases). Germline loops: CDR1 MNHNY, CDR2 SVGAGI (reference sequence). The CDR3 loop spans 16 amino acids. The germline V and J ends were trimmed by 11 bases and 5 bases, with 27 bases remaining between them. DNA of the CDR3: TGTGCCGGCACCCCGCTTGGGGGCATTGGGCCTTATGGCTACACCTTC. As protein: CAGTPLGGIGPYGYTF.

The chain joins TRBV5-5 to TRBJ2-2; a weak D match, TRBD2 (7 bases). The V gene's germline CDR1 is SGHKS and CDR2 YYEKEE (reference sequence). Trimming cost V 0 bases and J 5 bases, with 8 bases left between them. The CDR3 length is 14 residues. CDR3 coding DNA: TGTGCCAGCAGCTTGGAGGGGGGGACCGGGGAGCTGTTTTTT. This codes for CASSLEGGTGELFF.

This rearrangement joins TRBV20-1 to TRBJ1-5, with D perhaps matching TRBD1 (5 bases). V was cut by 3 bases and J by 6 bases, with 12 bases left in between. Germline values: CDR1 DFQATT, CDR2 SNEGSKA (reference sequence). CDR3 size: 13 residues. CDR3 sequence: CSASRLQGQPQHF. CDR3 coding DNA: TGCAGTGCTAGTCGTCTGCAGGGTCAGCCCCAGCATTTT.

The J gene is TRBJ2-7, the V gene TRBV9; TRBD2 agrees at 9 bases. Germline loops: CDR1 SGDLS, CDR2 YYNGEE. The CDR3 is made up of 15 amino acids. J lost 3 bases, V lost 4 bases, and 8 bases had no gene match. CDR3 sequence (DNA): TGTGCCAGCAGCAAGGCGGGGGGGACGGGCTACGAGCAGTACTTC. Protein sequence: CASSKAGGTGYEQYF. Using reference TRBV9 and TRBJ2-7 for the parts outside the CDR3, the full variable domain is DSGVTQTPKHLITATGQRVTLRCSPRSGDLSVYWYQQSLDQGLQFLIQYYNGEERAKGNILERFSAQQFPDLHSELNLSSLELGDSALYFCASSKAGGTGYEQYFGPGTRLTVT.